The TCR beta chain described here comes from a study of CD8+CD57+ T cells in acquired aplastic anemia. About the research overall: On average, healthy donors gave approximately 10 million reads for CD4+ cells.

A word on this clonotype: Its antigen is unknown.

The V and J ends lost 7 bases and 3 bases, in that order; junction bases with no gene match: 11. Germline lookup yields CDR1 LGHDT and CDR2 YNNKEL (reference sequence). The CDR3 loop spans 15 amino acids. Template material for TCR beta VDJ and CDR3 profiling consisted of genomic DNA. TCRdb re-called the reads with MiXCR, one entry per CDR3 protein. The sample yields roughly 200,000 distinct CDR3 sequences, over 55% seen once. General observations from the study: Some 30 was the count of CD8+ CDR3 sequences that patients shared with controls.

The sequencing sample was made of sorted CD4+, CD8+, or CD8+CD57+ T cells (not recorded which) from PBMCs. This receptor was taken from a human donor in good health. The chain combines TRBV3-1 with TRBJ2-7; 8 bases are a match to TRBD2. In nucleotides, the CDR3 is TGTGCCAGCACCCAGGGGACGGGAGGGGTCTACGAGCAGTACTTC. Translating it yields CASTQGTGGVYEQYF.